This T cell receptor (beta chain) originates from a study of T cell repertoires in cytomegalovirus infection. The wider study: Selected CMV epitopes included recently identified HLA-C-restricted ones as well as well-studied HLA-B-restricted ones.

There are 16 residues in the CDR3. CDR1 SGHTA and CDR2 FQGNSA come from the germline V gene. With V trimmed by 4 bases and J by 6 bases, 12 bases remained unmatched. For this clonotype: What it recognizes is unknown.

TCRdb independently ran MiXCR on the reads; one entry per CDR3 protein. The sample records roughly 500,000 distinct CDR3 sequences, roughly a third being singletons. This sequence originates from a human donor in good health (CMV status not recorded). Some clones in this sample may be carry-over from other donors' samples. The material was cultured PBMCs, obtained from culture after CMV antigen stimulation. The V call is TRBV7-2, the J call TRBJ1-5; TRBD1 agrees at 7 bases. CDR3 residues: CASSSRTGREGQPQHF. The CDR3 bases are TGTGCCAGCAGCTCACGGACAGGTCGGGAAGGTCAGCCCCAGCATTTT.